This paragraph reports one T cell receptor beta chain. The sample is drawn from a study of cytomegalovirus exposure and HLA in healthy donors. Germline lookup yields CDR1 SGDLS and CDR2 YYNGEE. The CDR3 sequence is 16 residues long. Losses at the gene ends were 0 bases for V and 3 bases for J; bases not matched to a gene: 3. Clones were read by immunoSEQ multiplex PCR, and TCRdb kept only the in-frame ones, dropping some. The table lists roughly 130,000 clones, 89% of them singletons. The chain employs TRBV9 and TRBJ1-3; TRBD1 matches at 10 bases. The sample was PBMCs. The TCR sequence derives from a man aged 25-40 years in good health and CMV-seronegative. The CDR3 coding sequence is TGTGCCAGCAGCGTAGGGGACAGGGGAATTGGAAACACCATATATTTT. Amino acid sequence: CASSVGDRGIGNTIYF.